These 11 T cell receptor beta chains were sequenced from one sample in a study of monozygotic twins with cystic fibrosis. The assay was immunoSEQ multiplex PCR, and TCRdb's table has in-frame clones only and misses some. The sample gives over 25,000 clones, 95% to 98% of which show up once; about 2.9% is in the top ten. The sample taken for sequencing was blood. These receptors originate from a girl between 2 and 10 years old with cystic fibrosis.

This clone showed up just a few times. The gene calls are TRBV7-3 and TRBJ2-5; D is unresolved. Germline-derived CDR1 and CDR2 are SGHTA and FQGTGA. Deletions cut 5 bases from V and 1 base from J, with 2 bases between. CDR3 length: 11 amino acids. Written as DNA, the CDR3 is TGTGCCAGCAGCATCCAAGAGACCCAGTACTTC. Its protein product is CASSIQETQYF.

The chain has TRBV5-1 and TRBJ2-1, with 7 nucleotides matching TRBD2. The CDR3 runs 15 residues. The V segment lost 1 base and the J segment 7 bases; nucleotides outside the gene matches: 8. Germline lookup yields CDR1 SGHRS and CDR2 YFSETQ. CDR3 in DNA: TGCGCCAGCAGCTTGCGGTTACTAGCGAATAATGAGCAGTTCTTC. This translates into CASSLRLLANNEQFF.

The J gene is TRBJ2-7, the V gene TRBV18, with 9 bases fitting TRBD2. Trimming at V came to 3 bases and at J to 2 bases, leaving 8 bases not matched to a gene. CDR1 is KGHSH and CDR2 is LQKENI in the germline V gene. CDR3 length equals 16 residues. The CDR3 sequence: CASSPGNSGSPYEQYF. CDR3 bases: TGTGCCAGCTCACCCGGGAATAGCGGGAGTCCCTACGAGCAGTACTTC.

The rearrangement uses TRBV4-3 and TRBJ2-1; no clear D. V was pared by 4 bases and J by 7 bases, with 20 bases between. The length of the CDR3 is 16 residues. The germline V gene has CDR1 LGHNA and CDR2 YSLEER. CDR3 amino acids: CASSRRDGVLGNEQFF. The CDR3 DNA reads TGCGCCAGCAGCCGTCGAGACGGAGTGCTAGGGAATGAGCAGTTCTTC.

The chain is built from TRBV2 and TRBJ2-7; D ambiguous. Trimming cost V 2 bases and J 7 bases, with 6 bases left between them. Germline-derived CDR1 and CDR2 are SNHLY and FYNNEI. The CDR3 consists of 11 residues. CDR3 protein: CASSEQVEQYF. The CDR3, as DNA: TGTGCCAGCAGTGAACAGGTGGAGCAGTACTTC. Drawing the rest from reference TRBV2 and TRBJ2-7, the complete variable domain is EPEVTQTPSHQVTQMGQEVILRCVPISNHLYFYWYRQILGQKVEFLVSFYNNEISEKSEIFDDQFSVERPDGSNFTLKIRSTKLEDSAMYFCASSEQVEQYFGPGTRLTVT.

The V and J genes are TRBV9 and TRBJ2-1; D unclear. The CDR3 length is 16 residues. Deletions cut 0 bases from V and 4 bases from J, with 14 bases between. Per germline, CDR1 SGDLS and CDR2 YYNGEE. CDR3 DNA: TGTGCCAGCAGCGTAGCCCCTTCTGTGGGATACAATGAGCAGTTCTTC. Its protein product is CASSVAPSVGYNEQFF.

The chain couples TRBV5-4 to TRBJ1-2; TRBD1 might be the D (6 bases). The CDR3 consists of 13 residues. Trimming took 4 bases from V and 4 from J, leaving 11 bases between them. The germline V gene encodes CDR1 SGHNT and CDR2 YYREEE (reference sequence). In DNA, the CDR3 is TGTGCCAGCAGCGGGGACACCACCTATGGCTACACCTTC. Residues: CASSGDTTYGYTF. Full variable domain (outside the CDR3, taken from reference TRBV5-4 and TRBJ1-2): ETGVTQSPTHLIKTRGQQVTLRCSSQSGHNTVSWYQQALGQGPQFIFQYYREEENGRGNFPPRFSGLQFPNYSSELNVNALELDDSALYLCASSGDTTYGYTFGSGTRLTVV.

The rearrangement links TRBV5-6 to TRBJ2-7; 9 bases are a match to TRBD2. This CDR3 spans 15 amino acids. The junction had 7 bases not matched to a gene; V was cut back by 4 bases and J by 2 bases. Germline V gene lookup returns CDR1 SGHDT and CDR2 YYEEEE. CDR3 in amino acids: CASSPRLAVTYEQYF. The CDR3 nucleotides read TGTGCCAGCAGCCCCCGACTAGCGGTTACCTACGAGCAGTACTTC.

The gene calls are TRBV28 and TRBJ2-7; D is undetermined. Germline values: CDR1 MDHEN, CDR2 SYDVKM. The CDR3 totals 13 residues. V lost 7 bases and J lost 0, with 10 bases in between. In DNA, the CDR3 is TGTGCCAGCAATATTAGCCCCTCCTACGAGCAGTACTTC. The encoded protein is CASNISPSYEQYF.

This chain joins TRBV6-1 and TRBJ1-1; D uncertain. In germline, CDR1 is MNHNS, CDR2 SASEGT. Trimming cost V 3 bases and J 3 bases, with 11 bases left between them. CDR3 length: 14 residues. CDR3 DNA sequence: TGTGCCAGCAGTGACGAAGGGATGGACACTGAAGCTTTCTTT. Translated: CASSDEGMDTEAFF.

The rearrangement uses TRBV5-4 and TRBJ2-2, with 9 bases identical to TRBD2. Trimming took 3 bases from V and 6 from J; bases not matched to a gene: 6. Germline loops: CDR1 SGHNT, CDR2 YYREEE (reference sequence). The CDR3 totals 15 residues. The CDR3 loop is CASSSLAGAAGELFF. CDR3 sequence (DNA): TGTGCCAGCAGCTCCTTAGCGGGAGCGGCCGGGGAGCTGTTTTTT. The full variable domain, completed using reference TRBV5-4 and TRBJ2-2, is ETGVTQSPTHLIKTRGQQVTLRCSSQSGHNTVSWYQQALGQGPQFIFQYYREEENGRGNFPPRFSGLQFPNYSSELNVNALELDDSALYLCASSSLAGAAGELFFGEGSRLTVL.